One sample yielded the 3 T cell receptor beta chains listed below, sequenced in a study of blood T cell repertoires in COVID-19. The data were produced by immunoSEQ multiplex PCR, yet TCRdb's version contains in-frame clones alone and is incomplete. Of about 240,000 clones detected, less than 90% appear once; the ten largest clones hold 6.2%. Sequences were obtained from peripheral blood. Source of these receptors: a man aged 55 to 69 with acute or convalescent COVID-19.

This chain joins TRBV28 and TRBJ2-7; TRBD1 matches at 8 bases. V shed 6 bases, J shed 4 bases, and the junction held 14 bases outside the gene matches. This CDR3 is 16 amino acids long. Germline loops: CDR1 MDHEN, CDR2 SYDVKM. CDR3 in amino acids: CASRSPPGQARYEQYF. In DNA, the CDR3 is TGTGCCAGCAGAAGCCCCCCGGGACAGGCAAGATACGAGCAGTACTTC.

This clone showed up just a few times. This sequence joins TRBV6-2 or TRBV6-3 and TRBJ1-5; D might be TRBD1 (6 bases). The V end lost 4 bases, the J end lost 10 bases, and 20 bases lay between the germline ends. Germline CDR1 MNHEY, CDR2 SVGEGT. The length of the CDR3 is 15 residues. CDR3 DNA sequence: TGTGCCAGCAGTTTACACCGGGACACCGAGGGTCCCCAGCATTTT. Translated, it gives CASSLHRDTEGPQHF.

The rearrangement joins TRBV2 to TRBJ2-1, with 7 bases fitting TRBD2. The V segment lost 8 bases and the J segment 1 base; nucleotides outside the gene matches: 8. The CDR3 contains 15 residues. Germline assignment: CDR1 SNHLY and CDR2 FYNNEI. The CDR3 protein is CASLPGGGSYNEQFF. Written as DNA, the CDR3 is TGTGCCAGCTTACCCGGCGGGGGATCCTACAATGAGCAGTTCTTC.